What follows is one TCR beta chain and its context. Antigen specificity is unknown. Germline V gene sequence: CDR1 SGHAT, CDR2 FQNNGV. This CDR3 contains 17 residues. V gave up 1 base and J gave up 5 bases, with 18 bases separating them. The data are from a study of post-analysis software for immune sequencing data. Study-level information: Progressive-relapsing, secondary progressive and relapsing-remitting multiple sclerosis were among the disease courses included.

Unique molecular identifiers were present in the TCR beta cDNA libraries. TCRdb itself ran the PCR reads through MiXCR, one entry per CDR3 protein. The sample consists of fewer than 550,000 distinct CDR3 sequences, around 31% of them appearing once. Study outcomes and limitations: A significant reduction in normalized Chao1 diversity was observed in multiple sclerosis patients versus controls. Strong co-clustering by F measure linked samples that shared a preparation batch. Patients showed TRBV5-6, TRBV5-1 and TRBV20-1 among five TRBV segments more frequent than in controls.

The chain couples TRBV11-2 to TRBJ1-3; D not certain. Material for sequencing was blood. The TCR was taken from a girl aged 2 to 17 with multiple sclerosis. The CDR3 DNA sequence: TGTGCCAGCAGCTTAGGGATTGGAGGACTCTTCCGAAACACCATATATTTT. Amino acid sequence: CASSLGIGGLFRNTIYF.